This T cell receptor beta chain emerged from a study of cytomegalovirus exposure and HLA in healthy donors. The PCR employed 60 Vbeta primers together with 13 Jbeta primers. The data were produced by immunoSEQ multiplex PCR, yet TCRdb's version contains in-frame clones alone and is incomplete. The table shows around 200,000 clones, with less than 85% occurring only once. Study-level findings and limits: Rare TCR sequences dominated, though some public TCRs recurred in many donors.

Healthy people donating bone marrow made up the donors. Whereas donors were nominally healthy upon sampling, unrecorded immune exposures were probable. With regard to this clone: The antigen remains unidentified. This sample also contains other DNA sequences that code for the same CDR3.

Material: PBMCs. The receptor comes from a boy aged 5-17 years in good health and CMV-seronegative.

The CDR3 sequence is CASSIRGNTEAFF. In nucleotides, the CDR3 is TGTGCCAGTAGTATCCGGGGAAACACTGAAGCTTTCTTT. The V call is TRBV19, the J call TRBJ1-1; D is uncertain. Germline lookup yields CDR1 LNHDA and CDR2 SQIVND (reference sequence). Deletions cut 3 bases from V and 2 bases from J, with 7 bases between. The CDR3 consists of 13 residues.